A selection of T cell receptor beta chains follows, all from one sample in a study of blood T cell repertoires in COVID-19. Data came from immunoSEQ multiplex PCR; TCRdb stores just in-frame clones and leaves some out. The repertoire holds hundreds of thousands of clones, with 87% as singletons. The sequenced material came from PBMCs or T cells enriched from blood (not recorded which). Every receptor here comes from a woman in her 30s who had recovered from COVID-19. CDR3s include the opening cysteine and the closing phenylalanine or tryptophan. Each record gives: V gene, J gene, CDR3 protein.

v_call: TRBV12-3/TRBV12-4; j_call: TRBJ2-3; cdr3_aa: CASQAGAVDTQYF
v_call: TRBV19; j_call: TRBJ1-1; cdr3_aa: CASSMGLNTEAFF
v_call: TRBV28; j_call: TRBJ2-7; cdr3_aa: CASSFGGRRTYEQYF
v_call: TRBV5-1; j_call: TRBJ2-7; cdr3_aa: CASSKTDGRAPYEQYF
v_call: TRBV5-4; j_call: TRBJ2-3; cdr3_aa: CASSLGLGASGEDTQYF
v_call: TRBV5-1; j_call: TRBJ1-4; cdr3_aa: CASSLRGGEKLFF
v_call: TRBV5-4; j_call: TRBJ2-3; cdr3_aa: CASTKTGKTDTQYF
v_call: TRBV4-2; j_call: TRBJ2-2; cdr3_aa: CASSQGQGSGELFF
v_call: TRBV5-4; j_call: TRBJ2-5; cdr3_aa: CASSYGATGGRGTQYF
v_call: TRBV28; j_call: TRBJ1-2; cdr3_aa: CASSPKGYYGYTF
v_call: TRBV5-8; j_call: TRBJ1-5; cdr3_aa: CASSSGYGNQPQHF
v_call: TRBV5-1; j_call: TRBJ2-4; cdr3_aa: CATGPGDGAKNIQYF
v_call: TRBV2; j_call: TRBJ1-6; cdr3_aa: CASRDREDSPLHF
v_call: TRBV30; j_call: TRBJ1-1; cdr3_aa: CAWSGGEDTEAFF
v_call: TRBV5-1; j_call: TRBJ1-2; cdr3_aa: CASSSGDRSGTPGYTF
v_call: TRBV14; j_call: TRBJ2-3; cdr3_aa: CASSQGTSGAIWSSTDTQYF
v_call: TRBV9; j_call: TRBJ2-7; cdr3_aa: CASSVDQGLSYEQYF
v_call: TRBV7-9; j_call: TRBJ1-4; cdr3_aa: CASSQPQGRSNEKLFF
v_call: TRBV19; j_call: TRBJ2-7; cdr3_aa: CASSAGGGYEQYF
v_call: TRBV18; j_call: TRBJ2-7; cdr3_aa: CASSPELTGSSYEQYF
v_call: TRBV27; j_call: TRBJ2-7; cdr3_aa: CASSLGASGIYEQYF
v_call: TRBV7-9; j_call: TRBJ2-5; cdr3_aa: CASSPFLAGASETQYF
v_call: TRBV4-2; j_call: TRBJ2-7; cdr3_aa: CASSQKTGRDLSYEQYF
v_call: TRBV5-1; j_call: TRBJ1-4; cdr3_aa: CASSNQVQGNEKLFF
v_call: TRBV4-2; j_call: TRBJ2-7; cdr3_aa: CASSQGTGDYEQYF
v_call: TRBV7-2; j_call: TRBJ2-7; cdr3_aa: CASSPSSGRAREQYF
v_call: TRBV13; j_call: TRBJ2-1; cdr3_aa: CASSLGTEWGNEQFF
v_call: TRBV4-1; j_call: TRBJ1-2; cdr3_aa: CASSQAGTGVLFDGYTF
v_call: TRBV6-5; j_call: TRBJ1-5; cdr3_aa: CASSDRGRGNQPQHF
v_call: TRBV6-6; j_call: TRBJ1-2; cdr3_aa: CASGGPFYGYTF
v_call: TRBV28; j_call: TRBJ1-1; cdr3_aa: CASTPRNTEAFF